These 14 T cell receptor beta chains were all obtained from the same sample, sequenced in a study of identical twins. Via MiXCR, TCRdb re-called the 5' RACE reads, giving one row per CDR3 protein. Among around 1.7 million distinct CDR3 sequences listed, less than 35% were seen once. The specimen sequenced was cord blood. The origin of the receptors is a newborn girl in good health.

The genes are TRBV6-1 and TRBJ2-2; 10 bases are shared with TRBD2. V shed 5 bases, J shed 6 bases, and the junction held 21 bases outside the gene matches. Per the germline V gene, CDR1 is MNHNS and CDR2 is SASEGT. CDR3 length: 20 amino acids. CDR3: CASSRASTSGTLIYPGELFF. The CDR3 bases are TGTGCCAGCAGTCGAGCGTCAACTAGCGGGACCCTGATATATCCCGGGGAGCTGTTTTTT.

The chain has TRBV11-2 and TRBJ2-1, with 9 nucleotides matching TRBD2. The germline V gene encodes CDR1 SGHAT and CDR2 FQNNGV. V gave up 7 bases and J gave up 0 bases; unmatched junction bases: 10. This CDR3 comprises 17 residues. CDR3 coding DNA: TGTGCCAGCACCGATCGCGCGGGGGGGAGCTCCTACAATGAGCAGTTCTTC. Protein product: CASTDRAGGSSYNEQFF.

This chain uses TRBV20-1 with TRBJ2-1, with 12 nucleotides matching TRBD2. CDR1 and CDR2 (germline): DFQATT, SNEGSKA (reference sequence). This CDR3 contains 17 residues. V lost 0 bases, J lost 3 bases, and 6 bases stayed unmatched. The CDR3 here is CSARDPSGGANYNEQFF. The CDR3 DNA follows: TGCAGTGCTAGAGACCCTAGCGGGGGGGCTAACTACAATGAGCAGTTCTTC.

The rearrangement links TRBV3-1 to TRBJ2-2, with D possibly TRBD2 on 5 matching bases. Trimming removed 0 bases from V and 2 bases from J, with 16 bases in between. This CDR3 region has 18 residues. CDR1 is LGHDT and CDR2 is YNNKEL in the germline V gene (reference sequence). The CDR3 here is CASSQDHPRRGNTGELFF. The DNA for the CDR3 is TGTGCCAGCAGCCAAGATCACCCCAGACGGGGTAACACCGGGGAGCTGTTTTTT. The full variable domain, its missing parts supplied by reference TRBV3-1 and TRBJ2-2, is DTAVSQTPKYLVTQMGNDKSIKCEQNLGHDTMYWYKQDSKKFLKIMFSYNNKELIINETVPNRFSPKSPDKAHLNLHINSLELGDSAVYFCASSQDHPRRGNTGELFFGEGSRLTVL.

This clonotype was detected a few times. The V call is TRBV24-1, the J call TRBJ2-7; 8 positions agree with TRBD2. The CDR3 sequence is 13 residues long. V shed 7 bases, J shed 7 bases, and the junction held 8 bases outside the gene matches. Germline V gene sequence: CDR1 KGHDR, CDR2 SFDVKD. The CDR3 DNA follows: TGTGCCACCAGCGAACTAGCGGACAATGAGCAGTACTTC. Encoded protein: CATSELADNEQYF.

This clonotype has just a few counts. This rearrangement joins TRBV2 to TRBJ1-6, with TRBD1 as a possible D gene (5 bases). The germline V and J ends were trimmed by 8 bases and 10 bases, with 18 bases remaining between them. Germline CDR1 is SNHLY and CDR2 is FYNNEI. This CDR3 is built from 14 residues. CDR3 loop: CASVATAFGSPLHF. DNA for the CDR3: TGTGCCAGCGTAGCGACAGCCTTTGGCTCACCCCTCCACTTT.

This clonotype was observed many times. V usage is TRBV10-3 and J usage is TRBJ2-3, with D unresolved. Trimming took off 3 bases at V and 1 base at J, with 11 bases between the two ends. The CDR3 has 15 residues. Looked up from germline, CDR1 is ENHRY and CDR2 is SYGVKD. The CDR3, as DNA: TGTGCCATCAGTGAAAGTCTCCGGGGCACAGATACGCAGTATTTT. This sequence encodes CAISESLRGTDTQYF.

The rearrangement links TRBV10-3 to TRBJ1-2; TRBD1 might be the D (5 bases). Germline V gene sequence: CDR1 ENHRY, CDR2 SYGVKD. The CDR3 has 14 residues. V was trimmed by 3 bases and J by 6 bases, leaving 14 bases between them. The CDR3 spells CAISDSPGRDGYTF. The CDR3 DNA reads as TGTGCCATCAGTGACTCTCCAGGGCGAGATGGCTACACCTTC.

For this clonotype: A junction end diverges from the germline sequence, so it may reflect a read error. V and J are TRBV29-1 and TRBJ1-1, with D perhaps matching TRBD1 (5 bases). This CDR3 comprises 13 residues. Germline V gives CDR1 SQVTM, CDR2 ANQGSEA. The CDR3 DNA reads TGCAGCGGGACGGGGGGATCGCTCACTGAATCTTTCTTT. It codes for CSGTGGSLTESFF.

This clonotype was seen more than once but under ten times. V and J are TRBV27 and TRBJ2-2; D unclear. The CDR3 loop spans 13 amino acids. V was clipped by 3 bases and J by 3 bases, with 5 bases between them. CDR1 MNHEY and CDR2 SMNVEV come from the germline V gene (reference sequence). The CDR3 region is CASSLVYTGELFF. CDR3 in DNA: TGTGCCAGCAGTTTGGTTTACACCGGGGAGCTGTTTTTT.

The sample holds one count of this clonotype. The V call is TRBV25-1, the J call TRBJ1-1; TRBD1 agrees at 8 bases. Germline CDR1 reads MGHDK; CDR2 reads SYGVNS. The length of the CDR3 is 15 residues. The junction had 6 bases not matched to a gene; V was cut back by 1 base and J by 5 bases. In nucleotides, the CDR3 is TGTGCCAGCAGTGAATCAGGGGGCCCTACTACTGAAGCTTTCTTT. This translates into CASSESGGPTTEAFF. The complete variable domain, with remaining parts taken from reference TRBV25-1 and TRBJ1-1, reads EADIYQTPRYLVIGTGKKITLECSQTMGHDKMYWYQQDPGMELHLIHYSYGVNSTEKGDLSSESTVSRIRTEHFPLTLESARPSHTSQYLCASSESGGPTTEAFFGQGTRLTVV.

The J gene is TRBJ2-6, the V gene TRBV5-6; TRBD1 might be the D (5 bases). Germline assignment: CDR1 SGHDT and CDR2 YYEEEE. The CDR3 is 16 amino acids. V lost 2 bases and J 0 bases, leaving 9 bases between the germline ends. Written as DNA, the CDR3 is TGTGCCAGCAGCTTACAGGACCGCTCTGGGGCCAACGTCCTGACTTTC. Protein product: CASSLQDRSGANVLTF. Full variable domain (missing parts from reference TRBV5-6 and TRBJ2-6): DAGVTQSPTHLIKTRGQQVTLRCSPKSGHDTVSWYQQALGQGPQFIFQYYEEEERQRGNFPDRFSGHQFPNYSSELNVNALLLGDSALYLCASSLQDRSGANVLTFGAGSRLTVL.

In this sample, this clonotype turned up many times. This chain links TRBV28 with TRBJ2-7; D perhaps matches TRBD2 (5 bases). Germline lookup yields CDR1 MDHEN and CDR2 SYDVKM. V was trimmed by 6 bases and J by 2 bases, leaving 11 bases between them. CDR3 size: 13 residues. The CDR3 reads CASSLPGAYEQYF. CDR3 sequence (DNA): TGTGCCAGCAGCTTGCCCGGGGCCTACGAGCAGTACTTC.

This clonotype was counted only a few times. This chain links TRBV4-1 with TRBJ2-3; either TRBD1 or TRBD2 may fit D (5 bases each). Deletions cut 0 bases from V and 2 bases from J, with 12 bases between. Germline V lookup: CDR1 MGHRA, CDR2 YSYEKL. This CDR3 contains 16 residues. The CDR3, as DNA: TGCGCCAGCAGCCAAGATTGGAGAGGGACCACAGATACGCAGTATTTT. Translation gives CASSQDWRGTTDTQYF.